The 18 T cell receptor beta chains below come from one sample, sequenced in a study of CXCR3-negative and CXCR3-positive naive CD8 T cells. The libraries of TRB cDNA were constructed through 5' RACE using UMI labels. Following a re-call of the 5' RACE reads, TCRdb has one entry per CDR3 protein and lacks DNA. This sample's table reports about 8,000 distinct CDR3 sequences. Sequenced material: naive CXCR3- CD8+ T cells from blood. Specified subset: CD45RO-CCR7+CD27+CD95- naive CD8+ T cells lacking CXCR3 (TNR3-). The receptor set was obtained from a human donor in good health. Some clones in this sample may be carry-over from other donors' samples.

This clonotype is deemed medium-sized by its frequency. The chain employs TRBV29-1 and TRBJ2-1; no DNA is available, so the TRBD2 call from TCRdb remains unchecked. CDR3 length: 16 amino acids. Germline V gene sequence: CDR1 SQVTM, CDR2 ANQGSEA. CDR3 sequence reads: CSVGAGLDSPYNEQFF.

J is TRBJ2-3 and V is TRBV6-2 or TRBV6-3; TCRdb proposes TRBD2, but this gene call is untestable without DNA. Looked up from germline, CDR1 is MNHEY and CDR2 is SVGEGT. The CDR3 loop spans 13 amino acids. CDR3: CASSWLRADTQYF.

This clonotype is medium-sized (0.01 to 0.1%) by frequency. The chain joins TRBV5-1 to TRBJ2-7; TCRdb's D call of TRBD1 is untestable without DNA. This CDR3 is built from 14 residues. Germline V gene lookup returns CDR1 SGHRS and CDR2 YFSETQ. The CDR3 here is CASRTVGGGYEQYF.

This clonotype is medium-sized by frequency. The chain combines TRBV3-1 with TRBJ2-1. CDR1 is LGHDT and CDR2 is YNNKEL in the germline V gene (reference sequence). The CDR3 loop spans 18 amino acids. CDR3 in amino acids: CASSQDPTDPNVLNEQFF.

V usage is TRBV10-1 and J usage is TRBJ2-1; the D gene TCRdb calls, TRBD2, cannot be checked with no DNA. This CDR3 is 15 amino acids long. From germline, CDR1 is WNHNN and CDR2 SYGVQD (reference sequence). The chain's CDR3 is CASSPSGSGSNEQFF.

This CDR3 is CSVERAGVETGELFF. This chain joins TRBV29-1 and TRBJ2-2; TCRdb lists TRBD2, though no DNA is available to test this call. Germline V gene data show CDR1 as SQVTM and CDR2 as ANQGSEA. This CDR3 has 15 residues.

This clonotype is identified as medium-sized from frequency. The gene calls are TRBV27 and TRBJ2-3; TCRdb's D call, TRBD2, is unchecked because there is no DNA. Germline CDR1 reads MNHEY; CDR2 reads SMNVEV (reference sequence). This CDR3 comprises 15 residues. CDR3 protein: CASSLGTKSTDTQYF.

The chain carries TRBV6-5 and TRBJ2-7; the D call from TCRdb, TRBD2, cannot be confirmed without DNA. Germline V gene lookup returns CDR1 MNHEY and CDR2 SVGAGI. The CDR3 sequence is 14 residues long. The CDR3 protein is CDSSWRGIPGEQYF.

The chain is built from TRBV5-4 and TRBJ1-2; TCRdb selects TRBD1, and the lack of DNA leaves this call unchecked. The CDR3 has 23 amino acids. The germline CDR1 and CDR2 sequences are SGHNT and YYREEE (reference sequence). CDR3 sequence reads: CASSFYICSVKTGHPLPDYGYTF.

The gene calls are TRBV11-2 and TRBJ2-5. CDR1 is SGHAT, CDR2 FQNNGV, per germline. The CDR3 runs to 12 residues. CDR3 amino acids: CASSSLEETQYF.

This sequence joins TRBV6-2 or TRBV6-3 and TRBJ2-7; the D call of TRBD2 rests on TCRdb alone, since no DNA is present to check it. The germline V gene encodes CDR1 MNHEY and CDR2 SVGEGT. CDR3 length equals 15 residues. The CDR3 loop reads CASSHSGEFGYEQYF.

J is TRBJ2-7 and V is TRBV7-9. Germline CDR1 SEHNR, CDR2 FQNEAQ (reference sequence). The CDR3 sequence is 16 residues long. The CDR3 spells CASSARSGVGVYEQYF. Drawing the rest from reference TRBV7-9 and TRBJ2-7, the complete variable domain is DTGVSQNPRHKITKRGQNVTFRCDPISEHNRLYWYRQTLGQGPEFLTYFQNEAQLEKSRLLSDRFSAERPKGSFSTLEIQRTEQGDSAMYLCASSARSGVGVYEQYFGPGTRLTVT.

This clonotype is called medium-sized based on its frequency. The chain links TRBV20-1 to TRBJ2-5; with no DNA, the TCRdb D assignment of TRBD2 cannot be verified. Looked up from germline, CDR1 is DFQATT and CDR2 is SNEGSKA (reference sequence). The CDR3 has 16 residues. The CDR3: CSASYRLAGVQETQYF.

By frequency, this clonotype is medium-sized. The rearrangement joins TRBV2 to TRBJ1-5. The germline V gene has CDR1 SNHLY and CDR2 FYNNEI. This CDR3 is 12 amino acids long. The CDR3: CASREANQPQHF.

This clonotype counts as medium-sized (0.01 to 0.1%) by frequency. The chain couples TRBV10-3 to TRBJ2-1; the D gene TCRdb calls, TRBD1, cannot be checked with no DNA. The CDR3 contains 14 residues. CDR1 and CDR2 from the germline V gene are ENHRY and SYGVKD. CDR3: CAISTRGNSDEQFF.

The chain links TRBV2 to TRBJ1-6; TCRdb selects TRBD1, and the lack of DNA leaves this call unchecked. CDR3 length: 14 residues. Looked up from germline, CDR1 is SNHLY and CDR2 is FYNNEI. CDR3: CASIEGRGNSPLHF.

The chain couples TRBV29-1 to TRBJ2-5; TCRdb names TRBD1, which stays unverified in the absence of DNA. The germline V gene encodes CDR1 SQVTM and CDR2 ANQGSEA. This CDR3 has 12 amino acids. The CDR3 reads CSVVRGPETQYF.

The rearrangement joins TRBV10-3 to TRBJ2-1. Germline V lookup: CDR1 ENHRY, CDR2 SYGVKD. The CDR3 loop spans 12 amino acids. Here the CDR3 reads CAISSDYNEQFF.